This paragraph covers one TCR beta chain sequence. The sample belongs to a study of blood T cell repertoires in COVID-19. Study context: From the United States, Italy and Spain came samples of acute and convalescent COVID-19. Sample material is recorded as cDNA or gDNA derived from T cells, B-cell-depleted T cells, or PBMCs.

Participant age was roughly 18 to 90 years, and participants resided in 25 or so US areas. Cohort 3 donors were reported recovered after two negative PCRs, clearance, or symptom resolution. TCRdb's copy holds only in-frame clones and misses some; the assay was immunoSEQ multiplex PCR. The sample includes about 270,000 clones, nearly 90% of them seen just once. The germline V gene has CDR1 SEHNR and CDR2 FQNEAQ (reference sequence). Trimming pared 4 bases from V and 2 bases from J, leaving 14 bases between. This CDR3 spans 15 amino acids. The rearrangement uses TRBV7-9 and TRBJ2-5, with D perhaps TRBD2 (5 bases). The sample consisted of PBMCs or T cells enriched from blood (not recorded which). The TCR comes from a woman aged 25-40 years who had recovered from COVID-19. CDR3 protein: CASSYMVDSQETQYF. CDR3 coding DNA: TGTGCCAGCAGCTACATGGTGGACTCGCAAGAGACCCAGTACTTC.